This T cell receptor beta chain was sequenced for a study of post-analysis software for immune sequencing data. Study context: The disease courses spanned relapsing-remitting, secondary progressive and progressive-relapsing forms of multiple sclerosis. Study-wide results and limits: Relative to controls, patients with multiple sclerosis showed significantly lower normalized Chao1 diversity. The study found TRBV5-6, TRBV5-1 and TRBV20-1 among about five TRBV segments more frequent in patients than controls.

About this clonotype itself: Antigen unknown.

Unique molecular identifiers were built into the TCR beta cDNA libraries. The yield from around 1 to 10 million T cells was roughly 0.5 million cDNA molecules in total. MiXCR, applied by TCRdb to the PCR reads, yields one record per CDR3 protein. The data show 500,000 to 600,000 distinct CDR3 sequences, around 44% seen once. The CDR3 is 15 residues long. V lost 4 bases, J lost 3 bases, and 7 bases stayed unmatched. CDR1 ENHRY and CDR2 SYGVKD come from the germline V gene. The receptor comes from a girl between 10 and 17 years old with multiple sclerosis. This rearrangement joins TRBV10-3 to TRBJ1-2; TRBD1 agrees at 8 bases. Sequencing used blood. CDR3 in amino acids: CAISVRQGLDYGYTF. The CDR3 DNA sequence: TGTGCCATCAGTGTTCGACAGGGGCTCGACTATGGCTACACCTTC.